This T cell receptor (beta chain) emerged from a study of cytomegalovirus exposure and HLA in healthy donors. TCRdb's copy holds only in-frame clones and misses some; the assay was immunoSEQ multiplex PCR. The data show some 130,000 clones, with roughly nine tenths seen just once and about 2.7% held by the top ten. This clone was seen once. The junction had 7 bases not matched to a gene; V was cut back by 4 bases and J by 6 bases. Germline V gene data show CDR1 as SGHNT and CDR2 as YYREEE (reference sequence). This CDR3 has 15 amino acids. The chain joins TRBV5-4 to TRBJ2-2; 9 bases map to TRBD1. The receptor comes from a man younger than 35 in good health and CMV-seronegative. The specimen sequenced was PBMCs. CDR3 sequence reads: CASSVRDRVAGELFF. The CDR3 DNA reads as TGTGCCAGCAGCGTACGGGACAGGGTTGCCGGGGAGCTGTTTTTT.